This T cell receptor beta chain was observed in a study of blood T cell repertoires in COVID-19. Study-level information: In each case, the material was cDNA or gDNA derived from T cells, B-cell-depleted T cells, or PBMCs.

In the original workflow: Amplified reference gene primers provided the basis for estimating nucleated cell counts. The table came from immunoSEQ multiplex PCR; TCRdb's copy has only in-frame clones and leaves some out. V, J and clone size reflect that table, while D and trimming were determined from the DNA. The table records fewer than 500,000 clones, 85% to 90% of them present only once. There are 15 residues in the CDR3. The junction had 10 bases not matched to a gene; V was cut back by 5 bases and J by 5 bases. The V gene's germline CDR1 is SGHTA and CDR2 FQGTGA. The TCR was taken from a man aged 30 to 45 who had recovered from COVID-19. The V gene is TRBV7-3, the J gene TRBJ2-5; 8 bases fit TRBD2. Sequencing was carried out using PBMCs or T cells enriched from blood (not recorded which). For the CDR3, the DNA is TGTGCCAGCAGCCCCCAAGCGGGAGCGGGGGAGACCCAGTACTTC. It codes for CASSPQAGAGETQYF.